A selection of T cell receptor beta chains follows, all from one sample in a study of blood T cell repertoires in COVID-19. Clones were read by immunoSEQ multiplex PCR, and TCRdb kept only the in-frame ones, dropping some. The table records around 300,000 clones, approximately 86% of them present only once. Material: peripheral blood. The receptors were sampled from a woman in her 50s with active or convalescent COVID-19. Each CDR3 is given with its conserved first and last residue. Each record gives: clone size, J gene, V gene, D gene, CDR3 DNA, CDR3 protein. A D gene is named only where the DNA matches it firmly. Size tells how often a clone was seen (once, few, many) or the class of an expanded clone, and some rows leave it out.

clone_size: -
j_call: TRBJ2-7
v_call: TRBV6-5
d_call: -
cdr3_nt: TGTGCCAGCAGACCCGGGTCCCCTTCCTACGAGCAGTACTTC
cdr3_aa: CASRPGSPSYEQYF

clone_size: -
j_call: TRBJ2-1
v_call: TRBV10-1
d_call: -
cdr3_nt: TGCGCCAGCAGTGAGGCAGTTACGAATGAGCAGTTCTTC
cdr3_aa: CASSEAVTNEQFF

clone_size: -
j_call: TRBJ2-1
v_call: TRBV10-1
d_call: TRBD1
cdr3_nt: TGCGCCAGCAGTGAGTCCACAGGGGGCACCTACAATGAGCAGTTCTTC
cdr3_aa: CASSESTGGTYNEQFF

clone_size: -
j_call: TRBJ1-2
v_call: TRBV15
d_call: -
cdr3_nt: TGTGCCACTCAGGGCCAGGGGCGCTATGGCTACACCTTC
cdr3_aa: CATQGQGRYGYTF

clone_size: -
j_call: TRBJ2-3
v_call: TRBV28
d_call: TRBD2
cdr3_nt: TGTGCCAGCAGTTTACTAGCGGGGGCTAGCACAGATACGCAGTATTTT
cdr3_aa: CASSLLAGASTDTQYF

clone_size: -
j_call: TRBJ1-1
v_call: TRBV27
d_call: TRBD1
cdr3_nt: TGTGCCAGCAGGCATTCCGGGACAGGGAAAATGCTTTACACTGAAGCTTTCTTT
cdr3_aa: CASRHSGTGKMLYTEAFF

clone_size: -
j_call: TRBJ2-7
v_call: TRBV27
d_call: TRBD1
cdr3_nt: TGTGCCAGCAGTTTACTTGGGACAGGGCCCGGTGGGGAGCAGTACTTC
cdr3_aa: CASSLLGTGPGGEQYF

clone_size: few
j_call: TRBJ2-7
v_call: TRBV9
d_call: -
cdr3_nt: TGTGCCAGCAGCGTAGAGGCAGGCACGTTCTACGAGCAGTACTTC
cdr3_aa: CASSVEAGTFYEQYF

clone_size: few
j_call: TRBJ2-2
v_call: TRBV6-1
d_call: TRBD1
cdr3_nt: TGTGCCAGCAGTGAAGATGATATGAGACAGGGGGCGTCCGGGGAGCTGTTTTTT
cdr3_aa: CASSEDDMRQGASGELFF

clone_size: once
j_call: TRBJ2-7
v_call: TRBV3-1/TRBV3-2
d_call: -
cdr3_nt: TGTGCCAGCAGCCAAGATTTGGGTAGGGGGGGGCAGTACTTC
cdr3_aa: CASSQDLGRGGQYF

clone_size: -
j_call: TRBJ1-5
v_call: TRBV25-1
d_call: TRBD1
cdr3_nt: TGTGCCAGCAGTAACCTCGGGGACAGGGCCAATCAGCCCCAGCATTTT
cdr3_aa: CASSNLGDRANQPQHF

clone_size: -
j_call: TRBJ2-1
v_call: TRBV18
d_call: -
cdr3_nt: TGTGCCAGCTCACCCGAAGAGGGCTCCTACAATGAGCAGTTCTTC
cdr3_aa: CASSPEEGSYNEQFF

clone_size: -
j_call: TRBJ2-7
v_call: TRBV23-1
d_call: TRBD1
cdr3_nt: TGCGCCAGCAGTCAATTGAGCCGGCCGGGACAGGATTGTGACGAGCAGTACTTC
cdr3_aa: CASSQLSRPGQDCDEQYF

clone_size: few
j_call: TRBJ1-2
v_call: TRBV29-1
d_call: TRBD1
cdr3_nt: TGCAGCGTTGAAGTCGGGGACAGCTATGGCTACACCTTC
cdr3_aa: CSVEVGDSYGYTF

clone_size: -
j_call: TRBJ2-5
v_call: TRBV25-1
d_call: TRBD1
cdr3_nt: TGTGCCAGCAGTGACAGGGGGCAAGAGACCCAGTACTTC
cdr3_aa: CASSDRGQETQYF

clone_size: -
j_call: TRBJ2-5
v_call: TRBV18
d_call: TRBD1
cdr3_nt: TGTGCCAGCTCGGACTCCGGGACAGGGGCCGAGACCCAGTACTTC
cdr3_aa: CASSDSGTGAETQYF

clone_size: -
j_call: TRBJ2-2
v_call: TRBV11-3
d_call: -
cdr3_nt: TGTGCCAGCAGCTTATCCGGGGGTGACACCGGGGAGCTGTTTTTT
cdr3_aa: CASSLSGGDTGELFF

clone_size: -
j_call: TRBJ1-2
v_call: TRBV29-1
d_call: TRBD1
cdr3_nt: TGCAGCGCGGGGGACAGGACGCCCTATGGCTACACCTTC
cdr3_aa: CSAGDRTPYGYTF

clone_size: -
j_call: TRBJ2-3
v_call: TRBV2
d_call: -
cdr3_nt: TGTGCCAGCAGAAGGAGAGCTCCCACAGATACGCAGTATTTT
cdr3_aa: CASRRRAPTDTQYF

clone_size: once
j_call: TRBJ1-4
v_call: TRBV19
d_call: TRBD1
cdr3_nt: TGTGCCAGTAGTATACAGGGGGCGGAGGAAAAACTGTTTTTT
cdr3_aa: CASSIQGAEEKLFF

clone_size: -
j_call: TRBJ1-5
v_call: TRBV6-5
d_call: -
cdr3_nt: TGTGCCAGCAGCCAATACCGGGACACCAATCAGCCCCAGCATTTT
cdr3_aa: CASSQYRDTNQPQHF

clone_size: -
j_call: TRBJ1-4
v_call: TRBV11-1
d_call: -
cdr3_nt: TGTGCCAGCAGCTTAGGGCGGATGGATGAAAAACTGTTTTTT
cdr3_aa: CASSLGRMDEKLFF

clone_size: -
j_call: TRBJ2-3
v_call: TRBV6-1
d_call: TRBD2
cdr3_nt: TGTGCCAGCAGTGAACGTAGCGGGGGTGGAGATACGCAGTATTTT
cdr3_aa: CASSERSGGGDTQYF

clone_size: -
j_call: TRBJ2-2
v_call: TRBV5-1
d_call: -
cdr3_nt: TGCGCCAGCAGCTTGTCACTAGGCTCTCGGACCGGGGAGCTGTTTTTT
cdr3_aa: CASSLSLGSRTGELFF

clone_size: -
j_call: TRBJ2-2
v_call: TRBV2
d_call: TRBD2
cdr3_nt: TGTGCCACCAAACCGGGACTAGCGACCGGGGAGCTGTTTTTT
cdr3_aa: CATKPGLATGELFF

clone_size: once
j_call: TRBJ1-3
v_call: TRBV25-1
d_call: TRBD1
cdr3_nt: TGTGCCAGAGGGACAGGGAATGGAAACACCATATATTTT
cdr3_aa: CARGTGNGNTIYF

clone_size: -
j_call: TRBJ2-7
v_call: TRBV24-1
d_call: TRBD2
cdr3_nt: TGTGCCACCAGTGAGCCACCCGGGACTAGCGGGAGTTACGAGCAGTACTTC
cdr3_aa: CATSEPPGTSGSYEQYF

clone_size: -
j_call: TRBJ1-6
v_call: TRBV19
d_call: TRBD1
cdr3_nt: TGTGCCAGTAGACCGCCGGGACAGCGCAATTCACCCCTCCACTTT
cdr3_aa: CASRPPGQRNSPLHF

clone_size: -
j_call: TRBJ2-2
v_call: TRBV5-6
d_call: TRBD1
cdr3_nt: TGTGCCAGCAGCCTAAGACAGGGGGCGCGCACCGGGGAGCTGTTTTTT
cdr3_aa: CASSLRQGARTGELFF

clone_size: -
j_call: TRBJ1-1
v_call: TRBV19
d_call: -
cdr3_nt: TGTGCCAGTAGTATACAGGGTACCATGAACACTGAAGCTTTCTTT
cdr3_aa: CASSIQGTMNTEAFF

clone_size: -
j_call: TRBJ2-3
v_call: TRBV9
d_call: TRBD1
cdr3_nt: TGTGCCAGCAGCGTAGCGCTGGGGGACAGTGATACGCAGTATTTT
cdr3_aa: CASSVALGDSDTQYF

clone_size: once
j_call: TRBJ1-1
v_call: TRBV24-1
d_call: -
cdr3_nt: TGTGCCACCAGTGATGCAGGGCTGAACACTGAAGCTTTCTTT
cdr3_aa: CATSDAGLNTEAFF

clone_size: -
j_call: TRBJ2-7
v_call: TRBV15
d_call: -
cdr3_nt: TGTGCCACCAGCAGGGGTTTAGGACTGGACGGGGGCGAGCAGTACTTC
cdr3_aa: CATSRGLGLDGGEQYF

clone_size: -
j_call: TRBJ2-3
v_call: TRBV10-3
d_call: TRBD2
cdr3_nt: TGTGCCATCACCCCTAGCGGGACCGCAGATACGCAGTATTTT
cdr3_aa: CAITPSGTADTQYF

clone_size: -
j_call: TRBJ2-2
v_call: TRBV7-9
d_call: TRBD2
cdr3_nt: TGTGCCAGCAGCTTTAGCGGGAGGGCGGCCGGGGAGCTGTTTTTT
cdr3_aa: CASSFSGRAAGELFF

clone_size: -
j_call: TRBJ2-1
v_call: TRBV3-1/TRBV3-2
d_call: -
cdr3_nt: TGTGCCAGCAGCCACAGGACTATAGGGAAACGTAGCTCCTACAATGAGCAGTTCTTC
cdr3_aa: CASSHRTIGKRSSYNEQFF

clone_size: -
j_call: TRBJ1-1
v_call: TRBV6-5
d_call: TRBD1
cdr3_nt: TGTGCCAGCAGTTACGTAGGACAGGGGAGCACTGAAGCTTTCTTT
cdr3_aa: CASSYVGQGSTEAFF

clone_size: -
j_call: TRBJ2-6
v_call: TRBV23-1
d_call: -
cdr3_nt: TGCGCCAGCAGTCCAGGGTGCTGCTCTGGGGCCAACGTCCTGACTTTC
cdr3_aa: CASSPGCCSGANVLTF

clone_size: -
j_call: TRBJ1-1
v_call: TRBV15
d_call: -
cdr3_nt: TGTGCCACCAGCAGAGACAGGGTGAACACTGAAGCTTTCTTT
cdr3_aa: CATSRDRVNTEAFF